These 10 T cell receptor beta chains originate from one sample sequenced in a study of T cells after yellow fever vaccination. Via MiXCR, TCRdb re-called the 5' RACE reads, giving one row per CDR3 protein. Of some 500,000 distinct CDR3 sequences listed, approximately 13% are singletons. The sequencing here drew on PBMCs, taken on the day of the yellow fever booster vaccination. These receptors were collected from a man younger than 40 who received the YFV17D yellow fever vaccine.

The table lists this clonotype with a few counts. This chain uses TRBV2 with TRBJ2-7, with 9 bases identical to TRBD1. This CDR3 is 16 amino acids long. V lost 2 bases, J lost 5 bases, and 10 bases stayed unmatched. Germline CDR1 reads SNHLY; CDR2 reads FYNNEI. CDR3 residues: CASSETRTGANHEQYF. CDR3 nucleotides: TGTGCCAGCAGTGAAACCCGGACAGGGGCAAACCACGAGCAGTACTTC.

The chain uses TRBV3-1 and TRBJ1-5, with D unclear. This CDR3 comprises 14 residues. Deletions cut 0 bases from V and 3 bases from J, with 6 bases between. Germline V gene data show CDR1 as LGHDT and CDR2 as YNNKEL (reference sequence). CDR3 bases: TGTGCCAGCAGCCAAGAAGCGGACAATCAGCCCCAGCATTTT. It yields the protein CASSQEADNQPQHF.

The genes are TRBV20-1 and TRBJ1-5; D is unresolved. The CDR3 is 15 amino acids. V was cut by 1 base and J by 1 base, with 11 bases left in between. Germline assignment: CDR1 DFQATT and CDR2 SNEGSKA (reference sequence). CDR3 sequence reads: CSARAEGGSNQPQHF. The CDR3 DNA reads TGCAGTGCTAGAGCAGAGGGTGGAAGCAATCAGCCCCAGCATTTT.

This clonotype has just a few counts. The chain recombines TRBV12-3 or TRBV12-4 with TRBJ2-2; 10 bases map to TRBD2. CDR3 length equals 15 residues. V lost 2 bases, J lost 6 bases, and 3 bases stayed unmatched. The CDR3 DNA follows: TGTGCCAGCAGTTTAACTAGCGGGACTGCCGGGGAGCTGTTTTTT. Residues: CASSLTSGTAGELFF.

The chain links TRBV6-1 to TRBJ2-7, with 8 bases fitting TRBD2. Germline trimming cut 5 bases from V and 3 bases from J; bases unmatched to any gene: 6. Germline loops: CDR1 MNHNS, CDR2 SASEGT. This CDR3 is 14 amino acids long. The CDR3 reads CASSRGGTNYEQYF. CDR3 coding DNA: TGTGCCAGCAGTCGGGGGGGGACGAACTACGAGCAGTACTTC.

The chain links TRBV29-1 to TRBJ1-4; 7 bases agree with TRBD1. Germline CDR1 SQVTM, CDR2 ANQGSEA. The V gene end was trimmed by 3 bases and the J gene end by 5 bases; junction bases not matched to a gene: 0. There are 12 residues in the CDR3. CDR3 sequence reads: CSVDRGNEKLFF. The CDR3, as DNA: TGCAGCGTTGACAGGGGGAATGAAAAACTGTTTTTT.

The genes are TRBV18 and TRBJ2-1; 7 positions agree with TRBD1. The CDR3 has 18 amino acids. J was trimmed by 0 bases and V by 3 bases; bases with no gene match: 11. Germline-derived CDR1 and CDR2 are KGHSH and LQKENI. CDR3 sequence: CASSPGQSPRSSYNEQFF. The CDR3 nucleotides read TGTGCCAGCTCACCGGGACAGAGCCCTAGGAGCTCCTACAATGAGCAGTTCTTC.

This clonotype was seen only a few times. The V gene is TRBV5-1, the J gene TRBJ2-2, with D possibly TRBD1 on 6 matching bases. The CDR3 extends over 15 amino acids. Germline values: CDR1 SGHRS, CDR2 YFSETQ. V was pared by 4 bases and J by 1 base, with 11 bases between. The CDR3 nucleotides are TGCGCCAGCAGCCCACAGGGCTTGAACACCGGGGAGCTGTTTTTT. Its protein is CASSPQGLNTGELFF.

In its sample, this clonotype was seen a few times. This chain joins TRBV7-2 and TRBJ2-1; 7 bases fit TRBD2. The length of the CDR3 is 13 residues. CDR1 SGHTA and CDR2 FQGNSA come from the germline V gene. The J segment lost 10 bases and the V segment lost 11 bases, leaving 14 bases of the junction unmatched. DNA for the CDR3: TGTGCCGGGAGGGTTAGTCTGGCGGGGGAGCAGTTCTTC. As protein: CAGRVSLAGEQFF.

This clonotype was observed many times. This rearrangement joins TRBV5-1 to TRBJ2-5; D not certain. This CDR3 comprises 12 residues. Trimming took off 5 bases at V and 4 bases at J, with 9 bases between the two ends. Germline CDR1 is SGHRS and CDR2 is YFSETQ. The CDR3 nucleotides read TGCGCCAGCAGTTTCACGGGAGAGACCCAGTACTTC. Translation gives CASSFTGETQYF.